The rows below give T cell receptor beta chains drawn from one sample of a study of blood T cell repertoires in COVID-19. The protocol was immunoSEQ multiplex PCR, while the TCRdb copy is restricted to in-frame clones and leaves out a portion. The table lists about 120,000 clones, over 60% of them singletons. The sample taken for sequencing was peripheral blood. These TCRs come from a human donor in a cohort sampled during active COVID-19. CDR3s include the opening cysteine and the closing phenylalanine or tryptophan. A D gene is named only where the DNA matches it firmly. Clone size, where shown, is once, few, many, or a class for clones that have expanded.

D gene: -; V gene: TRBV9; CDR3 length: 18; clone size: -; J gene: TRBJ1-3; CDR3 protein: CASSTGVGGGGSGNTIYF; CDR3 DNA: TGTGCCAGCAGCACCGGGGTGGGGGGAGGTGGCTCTGGAAACACCATATATTTT
D gene: -; V gene: TRBV5-4; CDR3 length: 12; clone size: few; J gene: TRBJ2-1; CDR3 protein: CASRGLGVEQFF; CDR3 DNA: TGTGCCAGCAGGGGGCTAGGCGTTGAGCAGTTCTTC
D gene: -; V gene: TRBV28; CDR3 length: 12; clone size: -; J gene: TRBJ2-1; CDR3 protein: CASSFWSNEQFF; CDR3 DNA: TGTGCCAGCAGTTTTTGGTCTAACGAGCAGTTCTTC
D gene: TRBD2; V gene: TRBV5-1; CDR3 length: 18; clone size: once; J gene: TRBJ2-6; CDR3 protein: CASSSREQGSWGANVLTF; CDR3 DNA: TGCGCCAGCAGCTCGCGGGAGCAGGGCTCTTGGGGGGCCAACGTCCTGACTTTC
D gene: -; V gene: TRBV18; CDR3 length: 15; clone size: few; J gene: TRBJ1-4; CDR3 protein: CASSPAGQFNEKLFF; CDR3 DNA: TGTGCCAGCTCACCCGCAGGGCAGTTCAATGAAAAACTGTTTTTT
D gene: -; V gene: TRBV3-1/TRBV3-2; CDR3 length: 17; clone size: -; J gene: TRBJ1-6; CDR3 protein: CASSQYPGISYNSPLHF; CDR3 DNA: TGTGCCAGCAGCCAGTACCCGGGAATCTCCTATAATTCACCCCTCCACTTT
D gene: TRBD1; V gene: TRBV6-5; CDR3 length: 15; clone size: -; J gene: TRBJ2-7; CDR3 protein: CASSNFETGGYEQYF; CDR3 DNA: TGTGCCAGCAGTAACTTCGAGACAGGGGGCTACGAGCAGTACTTC
D gene: TRBD2; V gene: TRBV5-1; CDR3 length: 16; clone size: -; J gene: TRBJ2-5; CDR3 protein: CASSPVPGLAGETQYF; CDR3 DNA: TGCGCCAGCAGCCCTGTCCCGGGACTAGCGGGAGAGACCCAGTACTTC
D gene: -; V gene: TRBV6-4; CDR3 length: 13; clone size: -; J gene: TRBJ1-1; CDR3 protein: CASSFTQGSEAFF; CDR3 DNA: TGTGCCAGCAGTTTTACACAGGGAAGTGAAGCTTTCTTT
D gene: -; V gene: TRBV4-2; CDR3 length: 15; clone size: few; J gene: TRBJ1-5; CDR3 protein: CASSLTYRNNQPQHF; CDR3 DNA: TGTGCCAGCAGCCTGACCTACAGGAACAATCAGCCCCAGCATTTT
D gene: -; V gene: TRBV3-1/TRBV3-2; CDR3 length: 13; clone size: -; J gene: TRBJ2-1; CDR3 protein: CASSHLGAYEQFF; CDR3 DNA: TGTGCCAGCAGCCACCTGGGGGCCTATGAGCAGTTCTTC
D gene: TRBD1; V gene: TRBV6-5; CDR3 length: 15; clone size: -; J gene: TRBJ2-7; CDR3 protein: CASSYSGTGVREQYF; CDR3 DNA: TGTGCCAGCAGTTATTCCGGGACAGGGGTTCGGGAGCAGTACTTC
D gene: TRBD1; V gene: TRBV5-8; CDR3 length: 14; clone size: -; J gene: TRBJ2-7; CDR3 protein: CASRKGTGGDEQYF; CDR3 DNA: TGTGCCAGCAGAAAAGGGACAGGGGGCGACGAGCAGTACTTC
D gene: -; V gene: TRBV6-6; CDR3 length: 16; clone size: -; J gene: TRBJ1-1; CDR3 protein: CASSYNPRVSNTEAFF; CDR3 DNA: TGTGCCAGCAGTTACAATCCGAGGGTCTCGAACACTGAAGCTTTCTTT
D gene: TRBD1; V gene: TRBV7-8; CDR3 length: 17; clone size: -; J gene: TRBJ1-6; CDR3 protein: CASSYPDGGGHNSPLHF; CDR3 DNA: TGTGCCAGCAGCTACCCAGACGGAGGGGGCCATAATTCACCCCTCCACTTT
D gene: -; V gene: TRBV28; CDR3 length: 12; clone size: few; J gene: TRBJ1-1; CDR3 protein: CASSLAGTEAFF; CDR3 DNA: TGTGCCAGCAGTTTAGCGGGGACTGAAGCTTTCTTT
D gene: TRBD1; V gene: TRBV19; CDR3 length: 13; clone size: few; J gene: TRBJ2-7; CDR3 protein: CATAGQGSDEQYF; CDR3 DNA: TGTGCCACCGCGGGACAGGGATCAGACGAGCAGTACTTC
D gene: -; V gene: TRBV27; CDR3 length: 14; clone size: -; J gene: TRBJ1-3; CDR3 protein: CASRPTGQLNTIYF; CDR3 DNA: TGTGCCAGCAGGCCCACGGGACAACTAAACACCATATATTTT
D gene: -; V gene: TRBV15; CDR3 length: 14; clone size: -; J gene: TRBJ2-7; CDR3 protein: CATSRDQRGYEQYF; CDR3 DNA: TGTGCCACCAGCAGAGATCAGAGGGGGTACGAGCAGTACTTC
D gene: TRBD1; V gene: TRBV30; CDR3 length: 13; clone size: -; J gene: TRBJ2-7; CDR3 protein: CAWDRGSPYEQYF; CDR3 DNA: TGTGCCTGGGACAGGGGGTCCCCCTACGAGCAGTACTTC
D gene: TRBD2; V gene: TRBV7-2; CDR3 length: 15; clone size: -; J gene: TRBJ2-7; CDR3 protein: CASSPRLAGGYEQYF; CDR3 DNA: TGTGCCAGCAGCCCTCGACTAGCGGGAGGGTACGAGCAGTACTTC
D gene: TRBD1; V gene: TRBV5-1; CDR3 length: 14; clone size: once; J gene: TRBJ1-1; CDR3 protein: CASSLAGQGREAFF; CDR3 DNA: TGCGCCAGCAGCTTGGCAGGACAGGGTCGCGAAGCTTTCTTT
D gene: -; V gene: TRBV11-3; CDR3 length: 14; clone size: -; J gene: TRBJ2-7; CDR3 protein: CASSSPGHLYEQYF; CDR3 DNA: TGTGCCAGCAGCTCCCCGGGACATCTCTACGAGCAGTACTTC
D gene: -; V gene: TRBV2; CDR3 length: 15; clone size: once; J gene: TRBJ2-7; CDR3 protein: CASTLGGHYSYEQYF; CDR3 DNA: TGTGCCAGCACACTAGGGGGACACTACTCCTACGAGCAGTACTTC
D gene: TRBD1; V gene: TRBV25-1; CDR3 length: 16; clone size: once; J gene: TRBJ2-7; CDR3 protein: CASSETETTGGYEQYF; CDR3 DNA: TGTGCCAGCAGTGAAACGGAGACCACAGGGGGCTACGAGCAGTACTTC
D gene: TRBD2; V gene: TRBV5-1; CDR3 length: 15; clone size: -; J gene: TRBJ2-7; CDR3 protein: CASSKGLAGANEQYF; CDR3 DNA: TGCGCCAGCAGCAAAGGACTAGCGGGAGCCAACGAGCAGTACTTC
D gene: -; V gene: TRBV10-3; CDR3 length: 13; clone size: once; J gene: TRBJ1-2; CDR3 protein: CAIRGTQDYGYTF; CDR3 DNA: TGTGCCATCAGAGGTACTCAGGACTATGGCTACACCTTC
D gene: -; V gene: TRBV30; CDR3 length: 13; clone size: -; J gene: TRBJ2-7; CDR3 protein: CAWSIRDTYEQYF; CDR3 DNA: TGTGCCTGGAGTATCCGGGACACCTACGAGCAGTACTTC
D gene: TRBD1; V gene: TRBV2; CDR3 length: 13; clone size: -; J gene: TRBJ2-7; CDR3 protein: CASVRDRAREQYF; CDR3 DNA: TGTGCCAGCGTGAGGGACAGGGCTAGGGAGCAGTACTTC
D gene: -; V gene: TRBV6-5; CDR3 length: 16; clone size: -; J gene: TRBJ1-3; CDR3 protein: CASSYSDPGSGNTIYF; CDR3 DNA: TGTGCCAGCAGTTACTCCGATCCAGGCTCTGGAAACACCATATATTTT
D gene: -; V gene: TRBV7-3; CDR3 length: 14; clone size: -; J gene: TRBJ1-1; CDR3 protein: CASSPIAGNTEAFF; CDR3 DNA: TGTGCCAGCAGCCCCATTGCCGGGAACACTGAAGCTTTCTTT
D gene: -; V gene: TRBV6-5; CDR3 length: 15; clone size: -; J gene: TRBJ2-1; CDR3 protein: CASRLISSGYHEQFF; CDR3 DNA: TGTGCCAGCAGGTTAATCTCTTCGGGTTACCATGAGCAGTTCTTC
D gene: TRBD1; V gene: TRBV5-5; CDR3 length: 14; clone size: -; J gene: TRBJ1-2; CDR3 protein: CASSPGQGYYGYTF; CDR3 DNA: TGTGCCAGCAGCCCGGGACAGGGGTACTATGGCTACACCTTC
D gene: -; V gene: TRBV5-1; CDR3 length: 14; clone size: -; J gene: TRBJ2-7; CDR3 protein: CASSDTGYNYEQYF; CDR3 DNA: TGCGCCAGCAGCGACACAGGGTACAACTACGAGCAGTACTTC